A selection of T cell receptor beta chains follows, all from one sample in a study of blood T cell repertoires in COVID-19. TCRdb's copy holds only in-frame clones and misses some; the assay was immunoSEQ multiplex PCR. The sample shows approximately 200,000 clones, 80% to 90% of them seen only once. The sample comprised peripheral blood. These receptors all stem from a man in his fifties or sixties with acute or convalescent COVID-19. Each CDR3 is given with its conserved first and last residue. A D gene is named only where the DNA matches it firmly. Size tells how often a clone was seen (once, few, many) or the class of an expanded clone, and some rows leave it out.

j_call,d_call,v_call,cdr3_length,clone_size,cdr3_nt,cdr3_aa
TRBJ2-3,TRBD1,TRBV5-1,16,few,TGCGCCAGCAGCGGCGGACAGGGGATTAGCACAGATACGCAGTATTTT,CASSGGQGISTDTQYF
TRBJ2-1,TRBD2,TRBV7-2,14,NA,TGTGCCAGCAGACGGACTAGCACGTCGATTGAGCAGTTCTTC,CASRRTSTSIEQFF
TRBJ2-2,NA,TRBV7-8,13,NA,TGTGCCAGCAGCAACAGGGAGACCGGGGAGCTGTTTTTT,CASSNRETGELFF
TRBJ1-4,TRBD1,TRBV2,15,NA,TGTGCCAGCAGGGACAGGGGGTCCATTAATGAAAAACTGTTTTTT,CASRDRGSINEKLFF
TRBJ1-1,TRBD1,TRBV28,14,NA,TGTGCCAGCAGTTTCCCTGGACAGGGTTCGGCAGCTTTCTTT,CASSFPGQGSAAFF
TRBJ2-7,TRBD1,TRBV10-3,13,NA,TGTGCCATCAGCCAAGACAGGGTCGGCGAGCAGTACTTC,CAISQDRVGEQYF
TRBJ2-5,NA,TRBV20-1,13,NA,TGCAGTGCTAGTGCCGGGGGAGACGAGACCCAGTACTTC,CSASAGGDETQYF
TRBJ2-7,TRBD2,TRBV28,14,NA,TGTGCCAGCAGTCCCGGGACTAGCGGCCGGGGGCAGTACTTC,CASSPGTSGRGQYF
TRBJ2-1,NA,TRBV27,12,NA,TGTGCCAGCACTGTTAGCGGCGGGGAGCAGTTCTTC,CASTVSGGEQFF
TRBJ1-2,NA,TRBV4-3,15,NA,TGCGCCAGCAGCCAAGAAGGGGGTGGCGCCTATGGCTACACCTTC,CASSQEGGGAYGYTF
TRBJ2-1,TRBD2,TRBV5-1,15,few,TGCGCCAGCAGGACTAGCGGGAGTAATTACAATGAGCAGTTCTTC,CASRTSGSNYNEQFF
TRBJ2-7,NA,TRBV11-1,15,once,TGTGCCAGCAGCTTATTACAGAACCCAGGATACGAGCAGTACTTC,CASSLLQNPGYEQYF
TRBJ2-1,TRBD2,TRBV6-5,15,NA,TGTGCCAGCAGTTTAGCGGGAGTTCCAGGTAATGAGCAGTTCTTC,CASSLAGVPGNEQFF
TRBJ2-7,TRBD2,TRBV3-1/TRBV3-2,15,NA,TGTGCCAGCAGCCAAGGTCCCCCGGGACTACAGAGGCAGTACTTC,CASSQGPPGLQRQYF
TRBJ2-3,NA,TRBV12-5,14,once,TGTGCTAGTGGTTTGGAAGCGAGCACAGATACGCAGTATTTT,CASGLEASTDTQYF
TRBJ2-2,TRBD1,TRBV4-2,15,NA,TGTGCCAGCAGCCTCCGGGACAGGGACACCGGGGAGCTGTTTTTT,CASSLRDRDTGELFF
TRBJ1-1,TRBD1,TRBV28,14,NA,TGTGCCAGCAGTCCAGACAGGGTGGGCACTGAAGCTTTCTTT,CASSPDRVGTEAFF
TRBJ2-3,NA,TRBV5-1,14,NA,TGCGCCACCTCTAGCGCCTCTAGCACAGATACGCAGTATTTT,CATSSASSTDTQYF
TRBJ1-4,NA,TRBV7-9,12,NA,TGTGCCAGCAGCCTCAGCGGTGAAAAACTGTTTTTT,CASSLSGEKLFF
TRBJ1-4,NA,TRBV7-9,16,few,TGTGCCAGCAGCTTAGCCACGGGGGGAGTTGGTGAAAAACTGTTTTTT,CASSLATGGVGEKLFF
TRBJ2-7,NA,TRBV19,15,NA,TGTGCCAGTAGTCCCAGGGGTTCTAGCTCCTACGAGCAGTACTTC,CASSPRGSSSYEQYF
TRBJ2-5,TRBD1,TRBV5-6,14,NA,TGTGCCAGCAGCTTACAGGGGGCGGGGGAGACCCAGTACTTC,CASSLQGAGETQYF
TRBJ1-1,TRBD1,TRBV12-3/TRBV12-4,13,NA,TGTGCCAGCAGCAAGACAGGGGTGACTGAAGCTTTCTTT,CASSKTGVTEAFF
TRBJ1-1,TRBD1,TRBV6-2/TRBV6-3,18,NA,TGTGCCAGCAGCCGATACCCCCGGACAGGGGGTTGGTACACTGAAGCTTTCTTT,CASSRYPRTGGWYTEAFF
TRBJ2-1,TRBD2,TRBV20-1,16,once,TGCAGTGCTAGTGGCGCTAGCGGGTTCCCTGGGGATGAGCAGTTCTTC,CSASGASGFPGDEQFF
TRBJ2-5,NA,TRBV27,16,NA,TGTGCCAGCAGTTTATCCGGCTTTCTCAGCGAGAAGACCCAGTACTTC,CASSLSGFLSEKTQYF
TRBJ2-1,TRBD2,TRBV27,16,NA,TGTGCCAGCAGCGAACGAGCGGGAGCTCACACGAATGAGCAGTTCTTC,CASSERAGAHTNEQFF
TRBJ1-1,TRBD1,TRBV5-1,15,NA,TGCGCCAGCAGCTTTACTAGCGGGACAGGGTACGAAGCTTTCTTT,CASSFTSGTGYEAFF
TRBJ1-2,TRBD1,TRBV5-1,14,many,TGCGCCATCCGAGGCACAGGGGAGAACGATGGCTACACCTTC,CAIRGTGENDGYTF
TRBJ2-5,NA,TRBV5-4,15,NA,TGTGCCAGCAGCTTCTACACCTTAGCGCAAGAGACCCAGTACTTC,CASSFYTLAQETQYF
TRBJ2-4,TRBD2,TRBV2,12,NA,TGTGCCAGCAGTGCCACTAGCGCCCCTCAGTACTTC,CASSATSAPQYF
TRBJ2-5,TRBD2,TRBV15,14,NA,TGTGCCACCAGCAGACCAGCGGGACAAGAGACCCAGTACTTC,CATSRPAGQETQYF
TRBJ1-2,NA,TRBV12-3/TRBV12-4,11,NA,TGTGCCAGCAGACAGGGAATTGGCTACACCTTC,CASRQGIGYTF
TRBJ2-3,TRBD1,TRBV19,15,NA,TGTGCCAGTAGTATCACCAGGGGGCGTACAGATACGCAGTATTTT,CASSITRGRTDTQYF
TRBJ2-1,NA,TRBV10-3,15,once,TGTGCCATAAGGCCCTCGGCGGGTCCCTACAATGAGCAGTTCTTC,CAIRPSAGPYNEQFF
TRBJ2-3,NA,TRBV28,17,NA,TGTGCCAGCAGCAACCCCGCGGTAGGGGGAAGCACAGATACGCAGTATTTT,CASSNPAVGGSTDTQYF
TRBJ2-6,NA,TRBV28,15,NA,TGTGCCAGCAGTTCCGGGGGAACCGGGGCCAACGTCCTGACTTTC,CASSSGGTGANVLTF
TRBJ2-2,NA,TRBV3-1/TRBV3-2,16,NA,TGTGCCAGCAGCCAGGACCCTAGCGCCGGCACCGGGGAGCTGTTTTTT,CASSQDPSAGTGELFF
TRBJ2-3,NA,TRBV5-1,17,few,TGCGCCAGCAGCTTGGATCCGGGATCCCGTTCCCCAGATACGCAGTATTTT,CASSLDPGSRSPDTQYF
TRBJ2-6,TRBD2,TRBV2,15,NA,TGTGCCAGCAACTCGGGACTATCTGGGGCCAACGTCCTGACTTTC,CASNSGLSGANVLTF
TRBJ1-4,NA,TRBV19,15,once,TGTGCCAGTAGTTCTTCCAGACAGGTTAATGAAAAACTGTTTTTT,CASSSSRQVNEKLFF
TRBJ2-7,TRBD1,TRBV7-9,15,NA,TGTGCCAGCATCGGATCCGGGACAGGGGTTCACGAGCAGTACTTC,CASIGSGTGVHEQYF
TRBJ1-4,NA,TRBV7-9,15,NA,TGTGCCAGCAGCTTAGGGAGGGGACGTTTTGAAAAACTGTTTTTT,CASSLGRGRFEKLFF
TRBJ1-1,NA,TRBV5-6,13,NA,TGTGCCAGCAGCTGGGACCGGGGGGCTGAAGCTTTCTTT,CASSWDRGAEAFF
TRBJ2-4,TRBD1,TRBV19,14,NA,TGTGCCAGTACCCCCGCCGGACAGGGGAACATTCAGTACTTC,CASTPAGQGNIQYF
TRBJ2-1,NA,TRBV6-5,13,NA,TGTGCCAGCAGGGTAGCGGATTACAATGAGCAGTTCTTC,CASRVADYNEQFF
TRBJ2-1,NA,TRBV11-2,14,NA,TGTGCCAGCAGCTTATTCACAGGGACCAATGAGCAGTTCTTC,CASSLFTGTNEQFF
TRBJ2-5,NA,TRBV14,21,NA,TGTGCCAGCAGCCAAGAAGTATCCTTGAGACAGGCTCTCTCCGAGGGGGAGACCCAGTACTTC,CASSQEVSLRQALSEGETQYF
TRBJ2-2,TRBD2,TRBV19,18,once,TGTGCCAGTACCACAAAATTCGAAGCGGGAGGCAGGGCCGGGGAGCTGTTTTTT,CASTTKFEAGGRAGELFF
TRBJ1-1,NA,TRBV7-2,13,NA,TGTGCCAGCAGCTTCTGGCGGGGGGCTGAAGCTTTCTTT,CASSFWRGAEAFF
TRBJ2-7,TRBD2,TRBV28,15,NA,TGTGCCAGCACCACGGGAGGGCTAAACTCCTACGAGCAGTACTTC,CASTTGGLNSYEQYF
TRBJ2-7,NA,TRBV12-3/TRBV12-4,12,NA,TGTGCCAGCAATGGACAGTCCTACGAGCAGTACTTC,CASNGQSYEQYF
TRBJ1-5,NA,TRBV27,14,NA,TGTGCCAGCAGTTCCCGGGAGGTTCGTCAGCCCCAGCATTTT,CASSSREVRQPQHF
TRBJ1-5,NA,TRBV5-3,17,NA,TGTGCCAGAAGCCTGCGCGGAAGGGGGATGCGCAATCAGCCCCAGCATTTT,CARSLRGRGMRNQPQHF
TRBJ2-1,TRBD2,TRBV7-2,15,NA,TGTGCCAGCAGCCCCGGGACTAGCGTTCACAATGAGCAGTTCTTC,CASSPGTSVHNEQFF